This T cell receptor (beta chain) is drawn from a study of cytomegalovirus exposure and HLA in healthy donors. Study-wide results and limits: Researchers catalogued around 150 TCR beta chains as cytomegalovirus-associated.

The PCR employed 60 Vbeta primers together with 13 Jbeta primers. Original data processing: Later, tens of millions of unique TCR beta chains were counted in an analysis, and roughly 11 million of them were shared. The data were produced by immunoSEQ multiplex PCR, yet TCRdb's version contains in-frame clones alone and is incomplete. That table furnishes V, J and clone size, whereas the DNA furnished D and trimming. The sample comprises about 82,000 clones, 70% to 85% of which are singletons, and 13% rests with the top ten. In this sample, this clone turned up a few times. The antigen remains unidentified. This CDR3 has 14 amino acids. Trimming removed 6 bases from V and 4 bases from J, with 12 bases in between. Germline V gives CDR1 MNHEY, CDR2 SVGAGI. Donors counted as nominally healthy when sampled, yet unrecorded immune exposures were likely.

This chain uses TRBV6-5 with TRBJ1-4, with D possibly matching TRBD1 (5 bases). The sequenced sample consisted of PBMCs. The clonotype was recovered from a human donor in good health. This CDR3 is CASRHGGDNEKLFF. CDR3 nucleotides: TGTGCCAGCAGACACGGAGGGGATAATGAAAAACTGTTTTTT.